What follows describes a single TCR beta chain. The data belong to a study of blood T cell repertoires in COVID-19. Looking at the study overall: Donors in the United States, Italy and Spain gave samples during acute or convalescent COVID-19. Sources were T cells, B-cell-depleted T cells, or PBMCs; the material itself was cDNA or gDNA.

Original analysis: Amplification of reference gene primers was used by the study to estimate nucleated cell counts. TCRdb keeps only in-frame clones here, not all; method: immunoSEQ multiplex PCR. The V and J calls and clone size come from that table; D and trimming were worked out from the DNA. The sample yields some 200,000 clones, 80% to 90% seen once. The CDR3 contains 14 residues. V was pared by 0 bases and J by 1 base, with 6 bases between. The germline gives CDR1 LNHDA, CDR2 SQIVND (reference sequence). This rearrangement joins TRBV19 to TRBJ1-1; no clear D gene. The sequenced sample was peripheral blood. This clonotype originated in a man aged 25 to 45 with active or convalescent COVID-19. CDR3 nucleotides: TGTGCCAGTAGTATAGATACTCGGAACACTGAAGCTTTCTTT. Encoded protein: CASSIDTRNTEAFF.